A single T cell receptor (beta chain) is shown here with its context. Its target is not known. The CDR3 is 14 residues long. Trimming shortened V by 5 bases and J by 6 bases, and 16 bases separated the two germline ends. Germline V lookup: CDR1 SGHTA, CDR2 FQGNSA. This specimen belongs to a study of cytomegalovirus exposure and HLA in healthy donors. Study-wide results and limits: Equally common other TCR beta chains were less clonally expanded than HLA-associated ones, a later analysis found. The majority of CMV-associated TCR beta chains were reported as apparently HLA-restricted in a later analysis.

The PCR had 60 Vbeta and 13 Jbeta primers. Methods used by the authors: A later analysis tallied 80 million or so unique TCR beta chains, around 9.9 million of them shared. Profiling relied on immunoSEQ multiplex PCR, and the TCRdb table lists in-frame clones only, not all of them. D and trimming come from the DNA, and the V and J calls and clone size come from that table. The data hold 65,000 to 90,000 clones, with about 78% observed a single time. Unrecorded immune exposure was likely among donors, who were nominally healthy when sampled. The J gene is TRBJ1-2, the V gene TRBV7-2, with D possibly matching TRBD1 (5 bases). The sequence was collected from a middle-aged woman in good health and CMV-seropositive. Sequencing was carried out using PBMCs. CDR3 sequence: CASSPQGPEHGYTF. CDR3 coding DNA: TGTGCCAGCAGCCCCCAGGGCCCTGAACATGGCTACACCTTC.